This entry lists 32 T cell receptor beta chains sequenced from one sample in a study of blood T cell repertoires in COVID-19. Profiling relied on immunoSEQ multiplex PCR, and the TCRdb table lists in-frame clones only, not all of them. The profile covers roughly 32,000 clones, with about 91% appearing a single time and approximately 9.8% taken by the ten largest. Sequenced sample: peripheral blood. These receptors originate from a human donor with active COVID-19. The donor label of this sample is uncertain.

The chain combines TRBV7-9 with TRBJ2-7, with D possibly being TRBD1 (6 bases). The germline gives CDR1 SEHNR, CDR2 FQNEAQ (reference sequence). V was pared by 1 base and J by 2 bases, with 9 bases between. This CDR3 is built from 14 residues. CDR3 protein: CASSLGSGAYEQYF. The CDR3 DNA follows: TGTGCCAGCAGCTTAGGTTCAGGGGCCTACGAGCAGTACTTC. Based on the CDR3 plus reference TRBV7-9 and TRBJ2-7, the full variable domain is DTGVSQNPRHKITKRGQNVTFRCDPISEHNRLYWYRQTLGQGPEFLTYFQNEAQLEKSRLLSDRFSAERPKGSFSTLEIQRTEQGDSAMYLCASSLGSGAYEQYFGPGTRLTVT.

This clone occurred once. The chain recombines TRBV7-8 with TRBJ2-3; 8 nucleotides match TRBD1. CDR1 and CDR2 (germline): SGHVS, FQNEAQ. This CDR3 is built from 15 residues. V trimming: 8 bases; J trimming: 4 bases; junction bases outside the gene matches: 11. The DNA of the CDR3 is TGTGCCAGCGATCTACAGGGGGGTAGGGCAGATACGCAGTATTTT. It is translated as CASDLQGGRADTQYF. The full variable domain, completed using reference TRBV7-8 and TRBJ2-3, is GAGVSQSPRYKVAKRGQDVALRCDPISGHVSLFWYQQALGQGPEFLTYFQNEAQLDKSGLPSDRFFAERPEGSVSTLKIQRTQQEDSAVYLCASDLQGGRADTQYFGPGTRLTVL.

This clone was seen once. The chain is built from TRBV7-2 and TRBJ2-5; weak D call: TRBD1 (5 bases). Per germline, CDR1 SGHTA and CDR2 FQGNSA. The CDR3 is 14 residues long. The V gene lost 5 bases and the J gene lost 3 bases, with 13 bases spanning the gap. DNA of the CDR3: TGTGCCAGCAGCCCGACTCCCAGGGAAGAGACCCAGTACTTC. Amino acid sequence: CASSPTPREETQYF.

The chain uses TRBV13 and TRBJ2-1, with 7 positions matching TRBD1. Germline CDR1 is PRHDT and CDR2 is FYEKMQ (reference sequence). This CDR3 has 15 residues. V trimming: 3 bases; J trimming: 3 bases; junction bases outside the gene matches: 5. The CDR3: CASSLSYRGYNEQFF. The CDR3 DNA follows: TGTGCCAGCAGCTTGAGTTACAGGGGCTACAATGAGCAGTTCTTC.

The V call is TRBV5-6, the J call TRBJ2-7; D is unclear. Germline V lookup: CDR1 SGHDT, CDR2 YYEEEE. The CDR3 consists of 15 residues. Trimming shortened V by 4 bases and J by 6 bases, and 20 bases separated the two germline ends. CDR3 nucleotides: TGTGCCAGCAGCGCGACTTTCCCTGTTTTGGGCGAGCAGTACTTC. Its protein product is CASSATFPVLGEQYF.

The J gene is TRBJ2-1, the V gene TRBV6-5, with 10 bases lining up with TRBD2. V dropped 6 bases and J dropped 6; count of bases not matched to a gene: 8. Germline-derived CDR1 and CDR2 are MNHEY and SVGAGI. This CDR3 has 15 residues. The CDR3 sequence: CASSPTSGMVNEQFF. CDR3 coding DNA: TGTGCCAGCAGCCCCACTAGCGGGATGGTCAATGAGCAGTTCTTC.

The J gene is TRBJ2-3, the V gene TRBV28; TRBD1 matches 9 bases. This CDR3 spans 14 amino acids. With V trimmed by 9 bases and J by 5 bases, 9 bases remained unmatched. The germline V gene has CDR1 MDHEN and CDR2 SYDVKM. CDR3 in amino acids: CASRPGQGQDTQYF. CDR3 coding DNA: TGTGCCAGTCGACCGGGACAGGGTCAAGATACGCAGTATTTT.

The count of this clone is one. V gene TRBV7-3 combines with J gene TRBJ2-2; maybe TRBD1 (5 bases). The V gene's germline CDR1 is SGHTA and CDR2 FQGTGA. This CDR3 region has 14 residues. V lost 6 bases and J 0 bases, leaving 8 bases between the germline ends. Here the CDR3 DNA reads TGTGCCAGCAGGCAGACAGCGAACACCGGGGAGCTGTTTTTT. Encoded protein: CASRQTANTGELFF.

In its sample, this clone was seen once. The chain joins TRBV3-1 (or the pseudogene TRBV3-2) to TRBJ2-7, with 10 nucleotides matching TRBD2. The V gene's germline CDR1 is LGHDT and CDR2 YNNKEL (reference sequence). V lost 1 base to trimming and J lost 4 bases; unmatched junction nucleotides: 7. This CDR3 has 16 residues. The chain's CDR3 is CASSQGQREGRYEQYF. DNA of the CDR3: TGTGCCAGCAGCCAAGGCCAGCGGGAGGGCCGGTACGAGCAGTACTTC.

The chain couples TRBV27 to TRBJ2-1, with 8 bases aligning to TRBD2. V trimming: 0 bases; J trimming: 8 bases; junction bases outside the gene matches: 3. The V gene's germline CDR1 is MNHEY and CDR2 SMNVEV (reference sequence). The CDR3 sequence is 14 residues long. DNA for the CDR3: TGTGCCAGCAGTTTATCTAGCGGGATTGATGAGCAGTTCTTC. The encoded protein is CASSLSSGIDEQFF.

This clone has only one observation. CDR3 DNA sequence: TGTGCCAGCAGTGAAAGGGGTCAGGAGTCCCGTGGCTACACCTTC. Translated, it gives CASSERGQESRGYTF. V is TRBV6-1 and J is TRBJ1-2; tentative D call: TRBD1 (5 bases). Germline values: CDR1 MNHNS, CDR2 SASEGT. The CDR3 contains 15 residues. The V gene lost 2 bases and the J gene lost 7 bases, with 17 bases spanning the gap.

CDR3 sequence: CASSDNYEQYF. CDR3 nucleotides: TGTGCCAGCAGTGACAACTACGAGCAGTACTTC. V is TRBV27 and J is TRBJ2-7; D not resolved. Germline assignment: CDR1 MNHEY and CDR2 SMNVEV (reference sequence). This CDR3 spans 11 amino acids. The ends were cut back, 5 bases at V and 3 bases at J, with 5 bases in the middle.

The genes are TRBV7-3 and TRBJ2-2; 8 bases align to TRBD1. V was clipped by 5 bases and J by 6 bases; unmatched bases: 8. The CDR3 extends over 15 amino acids. Germline V gene sequence: CDR1 SGHTA, CDR2 FQGTGA. The CDR3 DNA reads TGTGCCAGCAGCATACAGGGGGTAGGGGCCGGGGAGCTGTTTTTT. Translated: CASSIQGVGAGELFF. Combining the CDR3 with reference TRBV7-3 and TRBJ2-2 gives the whole variable domain GAGVSQTPSNKVTEKGKYVELRCDPISGHTALYWYRQSLGQGPEFLIYFQGTGAADDSGLPNDRFFAVRPEGSVSTLKIQRTERGDSAVYLCASSIQGVGAGELFFGEGSRLTVL.

The rearrangement links TRBV6-5 to TRBJ1-6; D is unclear. This CDR3 has 13 amino acids. Germline CDR1 MNHEY, CDR2 SVGAGI. Trimming left V 4 bases short and J 6 bases short, with 7 bases between. Written as DNA, the CDR3 is TGTGCCAGCAGTTTAGAACCTAATTCACCCCTCCACTTT. Amino acid sequence: CASSLEPNSPLHF.

The rearrangement uses TRBV12-3 or TRBV12-4 and TRBJ2-7; D unresolved. The V gene lost 6 bases and the J gene lost 4 bases, with 10 bases spanning the gap. CDR3 length: 12 residues. The CDR3 nucleotides read TGTGCCAGCAGCCGATCCAGGTACGAGCAGTACTTC. This translates into CASSRSRYEQYF.

The chain is built from TRBV27 and TRBJ2-7; 7 positions match TRBD2. Germline CDR1 is MNHEY and CDR2 is SMNVEV (reference sequence). The ends lost 0 bases at V and 4 bases at J; junction bases unmatched: 9. The CDR3 is 16 amino acids. This chain's CDR3 is CASSLSITTGGYEQYF. CDR3 nucleotides: TGTGCCAGCAGTTTATCGATCACTACCGGGGGGTACGAGCAGTACTTC.

The chain uses TRBV5-1 and TRBJ2-3; D ambiguous. Trimming removed 4 bases at V and 0 bases at J, with 15 bases between. CDR3 length: 16 amino acids. Germline V gene lookup returns CDR1 SGHRS and CDR2 YFSETQ. The CDR3 DNA is TGCGCCAGCAGCCCCGAGGTGCTTTCTAGCACAGATACGCAGTATTTT. This codes for CASSPEVLSSTDTQYF.

The chain employs TRBV2 and TRBJ2-3; 10 positions agree with TRBD2. Germline V gene sequence: CDR1 SNHLY, CDR2 FYNNEI. V dropped 5 bases and J dropped 0; count of bases not matched to a gene: 5. The CDR3 is made up of 16 amino acids. The CDR3 DNA follows: TGTGCCAGCAGTTTCCGGACTAGCGGAAGCACAGATACGCAGTATTTT. It specifies CASSFRTSGSTDTQYF.

The table lists this clone with a few counts. The chain combines TRBV3-1 (or the pseudogene TRBV3-2) with TRBJ2-7; D remains unclear. This CDR3 has 11 residues. V was trimmed by 1 base and J by 5 bases, leaving 3 bases between them. Germline loops: CDR1 LGHDT, CDR2 YNNKEL (reference sequence). Written as DNA, the CDR3 is TGTGCCAGCAGCCAAGTCGACGAGCAGTACTTC. As protein: CASSQVDEQYF.

The V call is TRBV11-3, the J call TRBJ1-1; D not resolved. The CDR3 totals 13 residues. V was clipped by 6 bases and J by 4 bases, with 12 bases between them. CDR1 and CDR2 from the germline V gene are SGHNT and YENEEA. DNA of the CDR3: TGTGCCAGCAGTCCTAGAGGAGGCACTGAAGCTTTCTTT. It specifies CASSPRGGTEAFF.

The DNA for the CDR3 is TGTGCCACCCGATTTTCGGGACAGGGGTACTTC. Translation gives CATRFSGQGYF. The V gene is TRBV28, the J gene TRBJ2-7; 9 bases are a match to TRBD1. This CDR3 spans 11 amino acids. Germline V gene lookup returns CDR1 MDHEN and CDR2 SYDVKM. Trimming at V came to 10 bases and at J to 12 bases, leaving 10 bases not matched to a gene.

The sample holds one count of this clone. The chain uses TRBV30 and TRBJ1-2; possible D gene TRBD1, 5 bases. The CDR3 loop spans 13 amino acids. V lost 3 bases to trimming and J lost 2 bases, with 10 bases between them. Germline CDR1 reads GTSNPN; CDR2 reads SVGIG (reference sequence). CDR3 nucleotides: TGTGCCTGGAGCGCGGCAGGGAACTATGGCTACACCTTC. As protein: CAWSAAGNYGYTF.

This chain uses TRBV6-1 with TRBJ2-1; 11 bases are a match to TRBD2. J lost 2 bases, V lost 4 bases, and 4 bases had no gene match. CDR1 MNHNS and CDR2 SASEGT come from the germline V gene. This CDR3 is 16 amino acids long. The CDR3 protein is CASSGGSGRAYNEQFF. The CDR3 region has the DNA TGTGCCAGCAGTGGGGGTAGCGGGAGGGCCTACAATGAGCAGTTCTTC.

V and J are TRBV10-3 and TRBJ2-3, with a possible D match to TRBD1 (7 bases). V lost 6 bases, J lost 5 bases, and 12 bases lay in between. Germline CDR1 and CDR2: ENHRY and SYGVKD. The CDR3 runs to 13 residues. The CDR3 loop reads CAIREGAEDTQYF. The CDR3 bases are TGTGCCATCAGGGAGGGGGCCGAAGATACGCAGTATTTT.

The chain links TRBV30 to TRBJ2-1, with 7 bases aligning to TRBD2. This CDR3 contains 14 residues. Trimming cost V 6 bases and J 5 bases; bases outside gene matches: 10. Germline V CDR1 and CDR2: GTSNPN, SVGIG (reference sequence). In DNA, the CDR3 is TGTGCCTGCGTAAAGCGGGGACGTCACAATGAGCAGTTCTTC. The encoded protein is CACVKRGRHNEQFF.

The chain links TRBV6-2 or TRBV6-3 to TRBJ2-7; TRBD2 is a possible D gene (6 bases). The germline gives CDR1 MNHEY, CDR2 SVGEGT. This CDR3 has 16 amino acids. Trimming removed 2 bases at V and 1 base at J, with 15 bases between. The CDR3 DNA reads as TGTGCCAGCAGTTACGGACGATCGACTAGATCCTACGAGCAGTACTTC. It is translated as CASSYGRSTRSYEQYF.

This sequence joins TRBV6-1 and TRBJ1-5; D unclear. CDR3 size: 15 residues. The germline V gene encodes CDR1 MNHNS and CDR2 SASEGT. Between the trimmed V and J ends, which lost 2 bases and 7 bases, there was a span of 15 bases. CDR3 in DNA: TGTGCCAGCAGTGAAACTCCCACGGGGTACCAGCCCCAGCATTTT. Its protein product is CASSETPTGYQPQHF.

In regard to this clone: Its ends do not fully match the called genes, so a read error is possible. This chain uses TRBV6-4 with TRBJ2-1; perhaps TRBD1 as D (6 bases). The CDR3 extends over 15 amino acids. Looked up from germline, CDR1 is MRHNA and CDR2 is SNTAGT. DNA of the CDR3: TGTGCCAGCAGTTACTCCGGGACACCTGACAATGAGCAGTTCTTC. This codes for CASSYSGTPDNEQFF.

V is TRBV6-5 and J is TRBJ2-1, with a weak D call TRBD2 (5 bases). V was clipped by 4 bases and J by 6 bases, with 10 bases between them. The CDR3 loop spans 13 amino acids. From germline, CDR1 is MNHEY and CDR2 SVGAGI. As DNA, the CDR3 is TGTGCCAGCAGTTGGGCGAGGGCCAATGAGCAGTTCTTC. It specifies CASSWARANEQFF.

This clone has only one observation. The chain joins TRBV5-4 to TRBJ2-2; possible D gene TRBD1, 5 bases. The CDR3 runs to 13 residues. V lost 2 bases and J 4 bases, leaving 6 bases between the germline ends. In germline, CDR1 is SGHNT, CDR2 YYREEE (reference sequence). The CDR3 DNA reads TGTGCCAGCAGCTTTAGGGGCACCGGGGAGCTGTTTTTT. Protein: CASSFRGTGELFF.

The chain uses TRBV19 and TRBJ1-5; D gene ambiguous. This CDR3 contains 14 residues. Germline-derived CDR1 and CDR2 are LNHDA and SQIVND (reference sequence). Trimming pared 10 bases from V and 4 bases from J, leaving 17 bases between. The CDR3 sequence: CATTTVVWNQPQHF. The DNA for the CDR3 is TGTGCCACCACAACCGTGGTTTGGAATCAGCCCCAGCATTTT.

The V call is TRBV10-3, the J call TRBJ2-2, with 8 positions matching TRBD1. Germline V gene sequence: CDR1 ENHRY, CDR2 SYGVKD. The CDR3 runs to 16 residues. The V gene end was trimmed by 11 bases and the J gene end by 2 bases; junction bases not matched to a gene: 13. CDR3 DNA sequence: TGTGCCGCCCACCTCGGGACAGGAGCCAACACCGGGGAGCTGTTTTTT. It codes for CAAHLGTGANTGELFF.